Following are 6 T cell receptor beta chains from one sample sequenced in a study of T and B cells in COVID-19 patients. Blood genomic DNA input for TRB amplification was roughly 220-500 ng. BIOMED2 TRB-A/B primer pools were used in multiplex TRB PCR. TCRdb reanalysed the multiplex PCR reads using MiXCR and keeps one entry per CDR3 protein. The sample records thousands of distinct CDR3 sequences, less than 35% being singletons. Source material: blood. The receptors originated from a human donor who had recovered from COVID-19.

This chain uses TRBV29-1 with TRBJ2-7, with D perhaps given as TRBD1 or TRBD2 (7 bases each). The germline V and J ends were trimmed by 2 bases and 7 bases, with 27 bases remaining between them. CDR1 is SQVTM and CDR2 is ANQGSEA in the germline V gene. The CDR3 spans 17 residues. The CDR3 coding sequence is TGCAGCGTTGAACCCCAGGGGGAGAGCGGGGCGCCTAAGGAGCAGTACGTC. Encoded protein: CSVEPQGESGAPKEQYV.

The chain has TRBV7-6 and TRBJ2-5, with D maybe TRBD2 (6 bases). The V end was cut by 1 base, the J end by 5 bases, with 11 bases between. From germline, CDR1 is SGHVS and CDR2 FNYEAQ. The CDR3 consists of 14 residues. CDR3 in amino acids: CASSLGSAGETQYF. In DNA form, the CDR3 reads TGTGCCAGCAGCTTAGGTAGCGCGGGGGAGACCCAGTACTTC.

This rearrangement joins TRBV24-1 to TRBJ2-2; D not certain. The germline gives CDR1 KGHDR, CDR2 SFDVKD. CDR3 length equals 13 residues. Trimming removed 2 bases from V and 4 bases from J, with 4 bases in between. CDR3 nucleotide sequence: TGTGCCACCAGTGATTACATCACCGGGGAGCTGTTTTTT. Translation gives CATSDYITGELFF.

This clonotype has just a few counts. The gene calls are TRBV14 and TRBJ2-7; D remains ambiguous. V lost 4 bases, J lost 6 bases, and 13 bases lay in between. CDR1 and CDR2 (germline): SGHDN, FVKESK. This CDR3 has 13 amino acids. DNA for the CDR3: TGTGCCAGCAGCCTCGGACCAGCCGGCGAGCAGTACGTC. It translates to CASSLGPAGEQYV.

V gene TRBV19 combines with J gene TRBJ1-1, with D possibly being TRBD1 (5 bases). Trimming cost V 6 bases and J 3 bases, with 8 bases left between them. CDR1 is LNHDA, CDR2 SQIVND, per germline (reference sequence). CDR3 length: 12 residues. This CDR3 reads CASRRGYTEAFF. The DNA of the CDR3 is TGTGCCAGTAGACGGGGGTACACTGAAGCTTTCTTT.

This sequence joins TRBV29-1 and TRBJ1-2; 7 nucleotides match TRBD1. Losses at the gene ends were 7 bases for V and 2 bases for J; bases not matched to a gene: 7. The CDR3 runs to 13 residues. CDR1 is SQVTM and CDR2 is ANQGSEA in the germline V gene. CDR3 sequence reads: CSAQGGTNYGYTF. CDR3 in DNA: TGCAGCGCTCAGGGGGGGACCAACTATGGCTACACCTTC.